This TCR beta chain was obtained from a study of blood T cell repertoires in COVID-19. Overall study context: Samples came from the United States, Italy and Spain, spanning acute and convalescent COVID-19. The cDNA or gDNA used as material had been derived from T cells, B-cell-depleted T cells, or PBMCs.

In the original analysis: How many nucleated cells were present was estimated from reference gene primer amplification. Libraries were prepared by immunoSEQ multiplex PCR; TCRdb keeps only in-frame clonotypes and omits some of them. V and J calls and clone size follow that table, whereas D and trimming were derived from the DNA. The sample lists about 110,000 clones; 70% to 90% were seen once. The CDR3 contains 14 residues. The V segment lost 4 bases and the J segment 10 bases; nucleotides outside the gene matches: 12. Germline V gives CDR1 LGHDT, CDR2 YNNKEL (reference sequence). J is TRBJ1-1 and V is TRBV3-1 (or the pseudogene TRBV3-2); 7 bases map to TRBD1. Sequenced material: peripheral blood. The TCR was taken from a human donor in a cohort sampled during active COVID-19. The CDR3 region is CASSPRAQGLGAFF. In DNA form, the CDR3 reads TGTGCCAGCAGCCCCAGAGCACAGGGGCTAGGAGCTTTCTTT.